These T cell receptor beta chains were read from a single sample in a study of blood T cell repertoires in COVID-19. Sequenced by immunoSEQ multiplex PCR; TCRdb stores in-frame clones only, minus some. The top ten hold more than 9% of the sample, which has 200,000 or so clones, roughly 84% seen once. What was sequenced was peripheral blood. All receptors derive from a woman of 80 years or more with COVID-19, enrolled during active disease. CDR3s include the opening cysteine and the closing phenylalanine or tryptophan.

V gene: TRBV5-4; CDR3 protein: CASNSGHDANSPLHF
V gene: TRBV5-1; CDR3 protein: CASSGRLAANTGELFF
V gene: TRBV5-1; CDR3 protein: CASSLGTGFSGANVLTF
V gene: TRBV6-1; CDR3 protein: CASSDRMNSYNEQFF
V gene: TRBV4-2; CDR3 protein: CASSQTGTGTTGGYTF
V gene: TRBV28; CDR3 protein: CASSLTGSAGELFF
V gene: TRBV7-3; CDR3 protein: CASSSGLAADTQYF
V gene: TRBV29-1; CDR3 protein: CSVEDLGGTGGTNYGYTF
V gene: TRBV2; CDR3 protein: CASSELGGNQPQHF
V gene: TRBV1; CDR3 protein: CTSSQEFAGGDTGELFF
V gene: TRBV19; CDR3 protein: CASGTGMNTEAFF
V gene: TRBV18; CDR3 protein: CASSPPSQETQYF
V gene: TRBV18; CDR3 protein: CASSPLAGEGNTIYF
V gene: TRBV25-1; CDR3 protein: CASSPTGGPSPLHF
V gene: TRBV5-1; CDR3 protein: CASSQGQEQFF
V gene: TRBV2; CDR3 protein: CASTTSGVDQPQHF
V gene: TRBV6-4; CDR3 protein: CASSDGLATDTQYF
V gene: TRBV19; CDR3 protein: CASNSQGANNQPQHF
V gene: TRBV5-4; CDR3 protein: CASSSGGRYQETQYF
V gene: TRBV5-1; CDR3 protein: CASSTSGTEYNEQFF
V gene: TRBV11-3; CDR3 protein: CASSLGSGTEAFF
V gene: TRBV28; CDR3 protein: CASSLSSTEAFF
V gene: TRBV4-3; CDR3 protein: CASSADSNYGYTF
V gene: TRBV7-9; CDR3 protein: CASSSRVYGYTF
V gene: TRBV7-8; CDR3 protein: CASSRRQDTEAFF
V gene: TRBV12-3/TRBV12-4; CDR3 protein: CASSPPPGTEAFF
V gene: TRBV4-1; CDR3 protein: CASSRQGQLSGNTIYF
V gene: TRBV6-5; CDR3 protein: CASKGTGDNGYTF
V gene: TRBV14; CDR3 protein: CASSRQTGAYNEQFF
V gene: TRBV9; CDR3 protein: CASSVQSFSGNTIYF
V gene: TRBV27; CDR3 protein: CASSFRQGNSPLHF
V gene: TRBV5-6; CDR3 protein: CASSLGSNYGYTF
V gene: TRBV2; CDR3 protein: CASIPQGGLNTEAFF
V gene: TRBV6-5; CDR3 protein: CASSPAGVPNTEAFF
V gene: TRBV28; CDR3 protein: CASEGGASSSGNTIYF
V gene: TRBV7-2; CDR3 protein: CASSLDRGQNSPLHF
V gene: TRBV2; CDR3 protein: CASSPWDRLNTEAFF
V gene: TRBV7-2; CDR3 protein: CASSSEGTISRPQHF
V gene: TRBV19; CDR3 protein: CASSKDRGGYTF